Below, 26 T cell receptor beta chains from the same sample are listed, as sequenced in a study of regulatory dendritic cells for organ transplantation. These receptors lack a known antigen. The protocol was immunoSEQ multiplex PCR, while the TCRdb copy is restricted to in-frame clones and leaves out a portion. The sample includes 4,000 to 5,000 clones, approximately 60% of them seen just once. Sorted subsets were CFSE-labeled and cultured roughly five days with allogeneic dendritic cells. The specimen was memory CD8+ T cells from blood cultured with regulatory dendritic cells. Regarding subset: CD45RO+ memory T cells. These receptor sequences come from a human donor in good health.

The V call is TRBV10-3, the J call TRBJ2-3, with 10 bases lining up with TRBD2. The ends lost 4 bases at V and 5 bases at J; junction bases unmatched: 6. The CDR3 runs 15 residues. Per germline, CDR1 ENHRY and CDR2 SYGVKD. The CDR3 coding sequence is TGTGCCATCAGTGCCGGGACTAGCGACTTAGATACGCAGTATTTT. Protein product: CAISAGTSDLDTQYF.

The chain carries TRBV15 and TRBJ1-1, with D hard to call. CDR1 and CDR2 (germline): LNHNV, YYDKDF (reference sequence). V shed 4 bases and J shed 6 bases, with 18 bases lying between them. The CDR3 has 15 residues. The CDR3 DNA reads TGTGCCACCAGCACCAAAGCCACTGCGGCGGCTGAAGCTTTCTTT. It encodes CATSTKATAAAEAFF.

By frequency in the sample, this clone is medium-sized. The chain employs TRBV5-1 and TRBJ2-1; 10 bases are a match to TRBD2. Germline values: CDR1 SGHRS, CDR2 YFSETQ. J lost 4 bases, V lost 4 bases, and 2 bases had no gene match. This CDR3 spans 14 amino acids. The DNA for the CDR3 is TGCGCCAGCAGCGGAGCGGGGGGGTACAATGAGCAGTTCTTC. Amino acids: CASSGAGGYNEQFF.

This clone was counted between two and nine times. The CDR3: CASRERGGTTNEQFF. The CDR3 DNA reads as TGTGCCAGCAGAGAGAGGGGAGGGACTACCAATGAGCAGTTCTTC. The chain joins TRBV11-2 to TRBJ2-1; TRBD2 matches at 7 bases. This CDR3 comprises 15 residues. The ends lost 6 bases at V and 6 bases at J; junction bases unmatched: 11. Germline V lookup: CDR1 SGHAT, CDR2 FQNNGV.

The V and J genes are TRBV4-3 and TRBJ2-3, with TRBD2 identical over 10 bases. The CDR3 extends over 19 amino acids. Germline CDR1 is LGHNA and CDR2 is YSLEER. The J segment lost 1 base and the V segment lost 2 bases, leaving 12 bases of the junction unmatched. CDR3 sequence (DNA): TGCGCCAGCAGCCAACCGGGCAGCGGGGGGGCCTGGGGCACAGATACGCAGTATTTT. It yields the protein CASSQPGSGGAWGTDTQYF.

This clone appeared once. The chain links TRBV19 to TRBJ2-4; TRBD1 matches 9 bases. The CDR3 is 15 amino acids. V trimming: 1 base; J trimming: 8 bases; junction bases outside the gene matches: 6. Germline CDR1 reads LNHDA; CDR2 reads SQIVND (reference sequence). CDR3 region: CASSIGWTGEDIQYF. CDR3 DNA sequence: TGTGCCAGTAGTATAGGTTGGACAGGGGAGGACATTCAGTACTTC. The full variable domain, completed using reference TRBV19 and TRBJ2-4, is DGGITQSPKYLFRKEGQNVTLSCEQNLNHDAMYWYRQDPGQGLRLIYYSQIVNDFQKGDIAEGYSVSREKKESFPLTVTSAQKNPTAFYLCASSIGWTGEDIQYFGAGTRLSVL.

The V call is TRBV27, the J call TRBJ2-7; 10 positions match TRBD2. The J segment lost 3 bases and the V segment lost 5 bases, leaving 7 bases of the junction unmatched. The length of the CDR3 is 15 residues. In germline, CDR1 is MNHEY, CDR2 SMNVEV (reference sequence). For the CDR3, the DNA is TGTGCCAGCAGTCTAAGAGCGGGGGGGCTCTACGAGCAGTACTTC. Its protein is CASSLRAGGLYEQYF.

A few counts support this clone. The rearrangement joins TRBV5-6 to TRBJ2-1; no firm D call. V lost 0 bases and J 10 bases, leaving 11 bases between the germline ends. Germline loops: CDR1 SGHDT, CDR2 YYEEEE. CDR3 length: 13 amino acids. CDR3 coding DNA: TGTGCCAGCAGCTTGGAGCCTCCCCGGGAGCAGTTCTTC. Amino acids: CASSLEPPREQFF.

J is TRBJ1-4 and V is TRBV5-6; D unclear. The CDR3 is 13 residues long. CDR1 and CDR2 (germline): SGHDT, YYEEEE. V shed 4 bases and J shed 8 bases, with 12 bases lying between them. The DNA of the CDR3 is TGTGCCAGCAGCCCGGGAATGGGGGAAAAACTGTTTTTT. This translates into CASSPGMGEKLFF.

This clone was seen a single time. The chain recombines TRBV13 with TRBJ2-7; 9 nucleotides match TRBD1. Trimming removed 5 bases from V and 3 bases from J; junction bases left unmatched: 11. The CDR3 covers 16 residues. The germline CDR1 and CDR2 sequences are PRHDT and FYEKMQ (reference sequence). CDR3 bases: TGTGCCAGCAGCATTCAAACCGGGACAGGGCTCTACGAGCAGTACTTC. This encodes CASSIQTGTGLYEQYF.

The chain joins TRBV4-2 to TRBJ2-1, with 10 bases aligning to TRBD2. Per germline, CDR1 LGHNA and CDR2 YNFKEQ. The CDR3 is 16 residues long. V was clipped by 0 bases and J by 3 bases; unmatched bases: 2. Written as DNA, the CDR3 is TGTGCCAGCAGCCAAGACTCTAGCGGGGGCTACAATGAGCAGTTCTTC. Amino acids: CASSQDSSGGYNEQFF.

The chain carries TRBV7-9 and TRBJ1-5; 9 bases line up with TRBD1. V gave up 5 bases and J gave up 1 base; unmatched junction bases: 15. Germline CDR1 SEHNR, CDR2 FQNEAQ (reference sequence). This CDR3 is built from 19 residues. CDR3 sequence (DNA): TGTGCCAGCAGCCTTGACCCGGACAGGGGAAGGATCAGCAATCAGCCCCAGCATTTT. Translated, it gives CASSLDPDRGRISNQPQHF.

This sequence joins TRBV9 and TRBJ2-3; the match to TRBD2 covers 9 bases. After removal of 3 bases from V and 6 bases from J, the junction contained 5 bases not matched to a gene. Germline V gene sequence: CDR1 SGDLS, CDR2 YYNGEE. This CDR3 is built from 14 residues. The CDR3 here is CASSEQRGADTQYF. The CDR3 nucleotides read TGTGCCAGCAGCGAACAGCGGGGGGCGGATACGCAGTATTTT. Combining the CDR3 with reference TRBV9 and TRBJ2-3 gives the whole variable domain DSGVTQTPKHLITATGQRVTLRCSPRSGDLSVYWYQQSLDQGLQFLIQYYNGEERAKGNILERFSAQQFPDLHSELNLSSLELGDSALYFCASSEQRGADTQYFGPGTRLTVL.

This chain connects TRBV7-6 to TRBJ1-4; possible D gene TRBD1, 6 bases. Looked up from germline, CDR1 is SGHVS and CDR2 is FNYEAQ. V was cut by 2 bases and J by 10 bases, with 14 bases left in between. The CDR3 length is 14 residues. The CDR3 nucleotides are TGTGCCAGCAGCTTAAGGTCAGGGGACGGAAAACTGTTTTTT. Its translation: CASSLRSGDGKLFF.

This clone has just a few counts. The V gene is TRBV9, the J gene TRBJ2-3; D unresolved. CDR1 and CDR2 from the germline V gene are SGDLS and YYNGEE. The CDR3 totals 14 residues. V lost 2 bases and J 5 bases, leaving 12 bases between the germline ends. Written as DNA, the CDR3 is TGTGCCAGCAGCGTTCAGCGAGTGGGAGATACGCAGTATTTT. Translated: CASSVQRVGDTQYF.

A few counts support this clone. The chain's CDR3 is CASSLVGQALNTEAFF. DNA for the CDR3: TGTGCCAGCAGTTTAGTTGGGCAGGCGTTGAACACTGAAGCTTTCTTT. This chain uses TRBV28 with TRBJ1-1; no clear D. Looked up from germline, CDR1 is MDHEN and CDR2 is SYDVKM. The CDR3 loop spans 16 amino acids. Trimming pared 2 bases from V and 0 bases from J, leaving 13 bases between.

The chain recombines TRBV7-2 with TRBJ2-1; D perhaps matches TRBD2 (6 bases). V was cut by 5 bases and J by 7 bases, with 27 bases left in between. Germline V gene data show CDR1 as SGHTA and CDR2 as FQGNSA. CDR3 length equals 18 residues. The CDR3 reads CASSPPGQGGSTGNEQFF. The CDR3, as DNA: TGTGCCAGCAGCCCCCCGGGGCAGGGAGGATCTACAGGTAATGAGCAGTTCTTC.

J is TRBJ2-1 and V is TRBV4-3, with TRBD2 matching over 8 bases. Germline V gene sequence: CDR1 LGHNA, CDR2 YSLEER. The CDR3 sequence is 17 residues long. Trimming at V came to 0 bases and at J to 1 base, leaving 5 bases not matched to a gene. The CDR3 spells CASSQDRTSPSYNEQFF. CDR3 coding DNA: TGCGCCAGCAGCCAAGATAGGACTAGCCCTTCCTACAATGAGCAGTTCTTC.

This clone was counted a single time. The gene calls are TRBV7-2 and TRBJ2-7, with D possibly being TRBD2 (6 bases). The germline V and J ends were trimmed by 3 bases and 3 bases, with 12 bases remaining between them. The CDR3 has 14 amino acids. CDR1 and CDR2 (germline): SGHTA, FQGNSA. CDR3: CASSFMRDFYEQYF. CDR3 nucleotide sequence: TGTGCCAGCAGCTTTATGAGGGACTTCTACGAGCAGTACTTC.

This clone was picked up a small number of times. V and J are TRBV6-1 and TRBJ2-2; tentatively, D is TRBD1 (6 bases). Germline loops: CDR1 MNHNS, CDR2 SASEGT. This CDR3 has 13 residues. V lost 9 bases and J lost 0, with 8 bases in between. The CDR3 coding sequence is TGTGCCAGGGGGACACCGAACACCGGGGAGCTGTTTTTT. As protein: CARGTPNTGELFF.

The chain's CDR3 is CASSHPKDPGRVGSTDTQYF. CDR3 DNA: TGTGCCAGCAGCCATCCTAAAGACCCCGGCAGGGTTGGGAGCACAGATACGCAGTATTTT. The V gene is TRBV9, the J gene TRBJ2-3; tentatively, D is TRBD1 (5 bases). This CDR3 is 20 amino acids long. V was pared by 4 bases and J by 0 bases, with 27 bases between. Looked up from germline, CDR1 is SGDLS and CDR2 is YYNGEE. Looking up the rest from reference TRBV9 and TRBJ2-3 gives the full variable domain: DSGVTQTPKHLITATGQRVTLRCSPRSGDLSVYWYQQSLDQGLQFLIQYYNGEERAKGNILERFSAQQFPDLHSELNLSSLELGDSALYFCASSHPKDPGRVGSTDTQYFGPGTRLTVL.

CDR3: CASSPTGQTNYEQYF. CDR3 DNA: TGTGCCAGCAGCCCTACGGGACAGACCAACTACGAGCAGTACTTC. The chain combines TRBV5-6 with TRBJ2-7, with 7 bases identical to TRBD1. V trimming: 4 bases; J trimming: 3 bases; junction bases outside the gene matches: 10. The CDR3 runs to 15 residues. Looked up from germline, CDR1 is SGHDT and CDR2 is YYEEEE.

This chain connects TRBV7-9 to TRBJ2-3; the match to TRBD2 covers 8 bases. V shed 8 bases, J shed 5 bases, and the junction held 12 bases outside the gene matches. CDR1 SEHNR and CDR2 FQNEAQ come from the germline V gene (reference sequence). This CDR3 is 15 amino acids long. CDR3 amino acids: CASRLGGGPQDTQYF. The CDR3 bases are TGTGCCAGCCGTCTGGGCGGGGGGCCTCAAGATACGCAGTATTTT.

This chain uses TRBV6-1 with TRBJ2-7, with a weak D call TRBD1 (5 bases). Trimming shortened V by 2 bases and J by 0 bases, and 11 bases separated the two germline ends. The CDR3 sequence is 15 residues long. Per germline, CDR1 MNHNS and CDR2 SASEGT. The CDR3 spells CASSEIRARSYEQYF. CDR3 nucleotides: TGTGCCAGCAGTGAAATCAGGGCCCGCTCCTACGAGCAGTACTTC.

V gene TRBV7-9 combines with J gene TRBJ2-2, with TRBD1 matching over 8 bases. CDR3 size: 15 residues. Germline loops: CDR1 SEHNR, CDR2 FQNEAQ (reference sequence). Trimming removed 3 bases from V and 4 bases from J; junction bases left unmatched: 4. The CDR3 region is CASSFTGGSTGELFF. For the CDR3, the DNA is TGTGCCAGCAGCTTTACAGGGGGGAGCACCGGGGAGCTGTTTTTT.

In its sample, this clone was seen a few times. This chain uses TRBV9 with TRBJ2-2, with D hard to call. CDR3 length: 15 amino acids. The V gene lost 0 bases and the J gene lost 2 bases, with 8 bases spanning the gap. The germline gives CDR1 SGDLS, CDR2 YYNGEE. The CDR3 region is CASSVGALNTGELFF. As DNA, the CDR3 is TGTGCCAGCAGCGTAGGGGCCCTAAACACCGGGGAGCTGTTTTTT.